The clone carrying this TCR beta chain was seen a handful of times. Its antigen is currently unknown. One end of the junction varies from germline; a read error may be responsible. These data belong to a study of blood T cells in healthy people across ages. The CDR3 totals 18 residues. Germline lookup yields CDR1 SGHRS and CDR2 YFSETQ. Study results and caveats: Aged donors had fewer naive CD4+ cells and lower diversity than long-lived donors.

For the second PCR, which ran for about 7 to 11 cycles, a sample-barcoded 5' primer and a J-beta primer mix were used. TCRdb redid the calling of the 5' RACE reads with MiXCR, one entry per CDR3 protein. This table holds roughly 550,000 distinct CDR3 sequences, more than 20% found once. Every donor gave 7.5 to 10 milliliters of peripheral blood. A minimum of 6 million PBMCs was isolated per sample. These data also formed part of another study, on T cells of mothers and their children. That report notes: Researchers report slightly higher, though non-significant, overlap in related mother-child pairs than in unrelated pairs.

The V gene is TRBV5-1, the J gene TRBJ2-7, with 13 bases matching TRBD2. The material sequenced was blood. The TCR sequence derives from a boy under 18 in good health. The CDR3 is CASSLTGTSGIRAYEQSF. The CDR3 DNA reads TGCGCCAGCAGCTTAACCGGGACTAGCGGGATAAGGGCCTACGAGCAGTCCTTC.